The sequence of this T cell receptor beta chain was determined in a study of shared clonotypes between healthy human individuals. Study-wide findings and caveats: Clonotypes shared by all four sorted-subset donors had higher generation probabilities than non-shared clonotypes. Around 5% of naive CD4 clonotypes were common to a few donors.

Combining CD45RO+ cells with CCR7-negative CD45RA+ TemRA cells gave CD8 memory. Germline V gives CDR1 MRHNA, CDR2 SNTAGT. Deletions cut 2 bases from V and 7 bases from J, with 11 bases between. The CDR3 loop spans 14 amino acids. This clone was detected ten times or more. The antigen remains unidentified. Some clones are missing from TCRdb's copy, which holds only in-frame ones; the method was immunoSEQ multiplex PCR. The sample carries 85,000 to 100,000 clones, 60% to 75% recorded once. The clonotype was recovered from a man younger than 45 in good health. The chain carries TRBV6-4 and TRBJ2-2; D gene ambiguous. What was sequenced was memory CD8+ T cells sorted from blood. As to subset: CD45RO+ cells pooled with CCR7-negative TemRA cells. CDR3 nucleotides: TGTGCCAGCAGTGACGGGCCAGGCAGCGGGGAGCTGTTTTTT. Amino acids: CASSDGPGSGELFF.